Listed below are T cell receptor beta chains from one sample, sequenced in a study of blood T cell repertoires in COVID-19. Profiling relied on immunoSEQ multiplex PCR, and the TCRdb table lists in-frame clones only, not all of them. The sample shows under 350,000 clones, around 92% of them seen only once. The sequenced material came from PBMCs or T cells enriched from blood (not recorded which). The receptors were sampled from a woman aged 55-69 years who had recovered from COVID-19. The CDR3 runs from the conserved cysteine through the conserved F or W. Each record gives: CDR3 DNA, CDR3 protein, clone size, V gene, J gene, D gene. The D gene is left open where the match is weak. Size values are once, few and many counts, or a class for expanded clones, and some rows have none.

CDR3 DNA: TGTGCCAGCGGTGCTGGGTCGGGGAGGTATGGCTACACCTTC
CDR3 protein: CASGAGSGRYGYTF
clone size: many
V gene: TRBV27
J gene: TRBJ1-2
D gene: .

CDR3 DNA: TGTGCCATCCACCGCGGGACAGACTATGGCTACACCTTC
CDR3 protein: CAIHRGTDYGYTF
clone size: .
V gene: TRBV10-3
J gene: TRBJ1-2
D gene: TRBD1

CDR3 DNA: TGTGCCAGCAGCCCCCTCGGAGCGGGGGCGATTTACAATGAGCAGTTCTTC
CDR3 protein: CASSPLGAGAIYNEQFF
clone size: .
V gene: TRBV7-9
J gene: TRBJ2-1
D gene: TRBD2

CDR3 DNA: TGTGCCAGCAGTTACGAAGTCCTAGGGGATAGCAATCAGCCCCAGCATTTT
CDR3 protein: CASSYEVLGDSNQPQHF
clone size: .
V gene: TRBV6-2/TRBV6-3
J gene: TRBJ1-5
D gene: .

CDR3 DNA: TGTGCCAGCAGCTACACAGGGACACTAACTGGGGCCAACGTCCTGACTTTC
CDR3 protein: CASSYTGTLTGANVLTF
clone size: .
V gene: TRBV7-9
J gene: TRBJ2-6
D gene: .

CDR3 DNA: TGCGCCAGCAGCCCGGGACTCGACTATGGCTACACCTTC
CDR3 protein: CASSPGLDYGYTF
clone size: .
V gene: TRBV10-1
J gene: TRBJ1-2
D gene: .

CDR3 DNA: TGCGCCAGCAGTACCGGACAGGGCGGAAACGAGCAGTACTTC
CDR3 protein: CASSTGQGGNEQYF
clone size: .
V gene: TRBV5-1
J gene: TRBJ2-7
D gene: TRBD1

CDR3 DNA: TGTGCCAGCAGGGGGGCCGGGGTTAAACTCTACGAGCAGTACTTC
CDR3 protein: CASRGAGVKLYEQYF
clone size: .
V gene: TRBV6-5
J gene: TRBJ2-7
D gene: .

CDR3 DNA: TGTGCCAGCAGCTCACGTCGGGACAGGGTGCCCAAGCAGTACTTC
CDR3 protein: CASSSRRDRVPKQYF
clone size: .
V gene: TRBV5-4
J gene: TRBJ2-7
D gene: TRBD1

CDR3 DNA: TGTGCCAGCAGCTTGGCCGGGGGAATAGCCCACGAGCAGTACTTC
CDR3 protein: CASSLAGGIAHEQYF
clone size: .
V gene: TRBV5-5
J gene: TRBJ2-7
D gene: .

CDR3 DNA: TGTGCCACCTCTGGCAGGGGGCATCAGCCCCAGCATTTT
CDR3 protein: CATSGRGHQPQHF
clone size: .
V gene: TRBV27
J gene: TRBJ1-5
D gene: TRBD1

CDR3 DNA: TGTGCCAGCAGTCCCGGGACAGAAAACACCGGGGAGCTGTTTTTT
CDR3 protein: CASSPGTENTGELFF
clone size: .
V gene: TRBV27
J gene: TRBJ2-2
D gene: TRBD1

CDR3 DNA: TGTGCCAGCAGACTCTACGGACAGGGAAAAGAGACCCAGTACTTC
CDR3 protein: CASRLYGQGKETQYF
clone size: .
V gene: TRBV27
J gene: TRBJ2-5
D gene: TRBD1

CDR3 DNA: TGTGCCAGCAGCCAAGATGCTAGCGGGTTCTCAGATACGCAGTATTTT
CDR3 protein: CASSQDASGFSDTQYF
clone size: .
V gene: TRBV3-1/TRBV3-2
J gene: TRBJ2-3
D gene: TRBD2

CDR3 DNA: TGTGCCAGCAGCCCGCTGGGGAGCTATGGCTACACCTTC
CDR3 protein: CASSPLGSYGYTF
clone size: once
V gene: TRBV9
J gene: TRBJ1-2
D gene: .

CDR3 DNA: TGTGCCAGCAGCCCACGACTAGCGACGAACACCGGGGAGCTGTTTTTT
CDR3 protein: CASSPRLATNTGELFF
clone size: .
V gene: TRBV9
J gene: TRBJ2-2
D gene: TRBD2

CDR3 DNA: TGTGCCAGCAGCCAAACAGACTCTGGAAACACCATATATTTT
CDR3 protein: CASSQTDSGNTIYF
clone size: .
V gene: TRBV3-1/TRBV3-2
J gene: TRBJ1-3
D gene: .

CDR3 DNA: TGTGCCAGCAGAATAGGACAGGGACACCGAAACACCATATATTTT
CDR3 protein: CASRIGQGHRNTIYF
clone size: once
V gene: TRBV28
J gene: TRBJ1-3
D gene: TRBD1

CDR3 DNA: TGTGCCAGCAGACAGGCGGCCCAAGAGACCCAGTACTTC
CDR3 protein: CASRQAAQETQYF
clone size: .
V gene: TRBV2
J gene: TRBJ2-5
D gene: .

CDR3 DNA: TGTGCCAGCAGCTCGGGACAGCCCACCGGGGAGCTGTTTTTT
CDR3 protein: CASSSGQPTGELFF
clone size: .
V gene: TRBV28
J gene: TRBJ2-2
D gene: TRBD1

CDR3 DNA: TGTGCCAGCAGCGTAACCGTATCGCGCGGTTCACCCCTCCACTTT
CDR3 protein: CASSVTVSRGSPLHF
clone size: .
V gene: TRBV9
J gene: TRBJ1-6
D gene: .

CDR3 DNA: TGTGCCAGCAGCTTAGACAGGGGCACTGAAGCTTTCTTT
CDR3 protein: CASSLDRGTEAFF
clone size: .
V gene: TRBV7-3
J gene: TRBJ1-1
D gene: TRBD1

CDR3 DNA: TGTGCCAGCTCACCAAGCGGGATCCCGACGGGCTTC
CDR3 protein: CASSPSGIPTGF
clone size: .
V gene: TRBV18
J gene: TRBJ1-2
D gene: .

CDR3 DNA: TGTGCCAGCAGTTCCGGGACAGGGCACTACAATGAGCAGTTCTTC
CDR3 protein: CASSSGTGHYNEQFF
clone size: .
V gene: TRBV28
J gene: TRBJ2-1
D gene: TRBD1

CDR3 DNA: TGTGCCAGCTCACCACTTACCGGCACTGAAGCTTTCTTT
CDR3 protein: CASSPLTGTEAFF
clone size: once
V gene: TRBV18
J gene: TRBJ1-1
D gene: .

CDR3 DNA: TGCAGCGTTCATGTTCGAGGGACAGATACGCAGTATTTT
CDR3 protein: CSVHVRGTDTQYF
clone size: .
V gene: TRBV29-1
J gene: TRBJ2-3
D gene: .

CDR3 DNA: TGTGCCAGCAGCCAAGAGTGGGCGGGGGGGTACCAAGAGACCCAGTACTTC
CDR3 protein: CASSQEWAGGYQETQYF
clone size: .
V gene: TRBV3-1/TRBV3-2
J gene: TRBJ2-5
D gene: TRBD2

CDR3 DNA: TGTGCCACCAGTGACTACAGCCCTCTTAACTATGGCTACACCTTC
CDR3 protein: CATSDYSPLNYGYTF
clone size: .
V gene: TRBV24-1
J gene: TRBJ1-2
D gene: .

CDR3 DNA: TGTGCCAGCAGCTTAAGGATGACAGGGAGCTCCTACAATGAGCAGTTCTTC
CDR3 protein: CASSLRMTGSSYNEQFF
clone size: .
V gene: TRBV5-5
J gene: TRBJ2-1
D gene: TRBD1

CDR3 DNA: TGTGCCAGCAGCTTAGTGGGGGCGAACACTGAAGCTTTCTTT
CDR3 protein: CASSLVGANTEAFF
clone size: .
V gene: TRBV7-3
J gene: TRBJ1-1
D gene: .

CDR3 DNA: TGTGCCAGTAGTATCGGGGTAGGTCAGCCCCAGCATTTT
CDR3 protein: CASSIGVGQPQHF
clone size: .
V gene: TRBV19
J gene: TRBJ1-5
D gene: .

CDR3 DNA: TGCGCCAGCAGCTTGCGGGAGGGCCGTAACAATGAGCAGTTCTTC
CDR3 protein: CASSLREGRNNEQFF
clone size: .
V gene: TRBV5-1
J gene: TRBJ2-1
D gene: TRBD2

CDR3 DNA: TGTGCCAGCAGCTCGGACAGGGGAGCCTACCATGAGCAGTTCTTC
CDR3 protein: CASSSDRGAYHEQFF
clone size: once
V gene: TRBV11-2
J gene: TRBJ2-1
D gene: TRBD1

CDR3 DNA: TGTGCCAGCAGTGATGCGTTATTGTCCCCACGAAACACTGAAGCTTTCTTT
CDR3 protein: CASSDALLSPRNTEAFF
clone size: .
V gene: TRBV6-1
J gene: TRBJ1-1
D gene: .

CDR3 DNA: TGTGCCTGGAGTCCGACAGGGGGCCCGGAGACCCAGTACTTC
CDR3 protein: CAWSPTGGPETQYF
clone size: .
V gene: TRBV30
J gene: TRBJ2-5
D gene: TRBD1

CDR3 DNA: TGTGCCAGCAGGAAGACTAGCGGGAGGGACGAGACCCAGTACTTC
CDR3 protein: CASRKTSGRDETQYF
clone size: .
V gene: TRBV7-8
J gene: TRBJ2-5
D gene: TRBD2

CDR3 DNA: TGCAGCGTCAAGGACAGGATTGAAGCTTTCTTT
CDR3 protein: CSVKDRIEAFF
clone size: .
V gene: TRBV29-1
J gene: TRBJ1-1
D gene: TRBD1

CDR3 DNA: TGCGCCAGCAGCTTGGCTTGGGACACTCTTTCGGGGACCTACGAGCAGTACTTC
CDR3 protein: CASSLAWDTLSGTYEQYF
clone size: .
V gene: TRBV5-1
J gene: TRBJ2-7
D gene: .

CDR3 DNA: TGTGCCGGCCAGGGGCCGTACTCTGGAAACACCATATATTTT
CDR3 protein: CAGQGPYSGNTIYF
clone size: .
V gene: TRBV6-5
J gene: TRBJ1-3
D gene: .

CDR3 DNA: TGTGCCAGCAGCACCGTAAGGAGGGCCTACGAGCAGTACTTC
CDR3 protein: CASSTVRRAYEQYF
clone size: .
V gene: TRBV21-1
J gene: TRBJ2-7
D gene: .

CDR3 DNA: TGCGCCAGCAGCTTGGGGGGGACAGGGGCGAAGACCCAGTACTTC
CDR3 protein: CASSLGGTGAKTQYF
clone size: .
V gene: TRBV5-1
J gene: TRBJ2-5
D gene: TRBD1

CDR3 DNA: TGTGCCAGCAGTTTAAGTGGGACAAGTAATGAAAAACTGTTTTTT
CDR3 protein: CASSLSGTSNEKLFF
clone size: .
V gene: TRBV28
J gene: TRBJ1-4
D gene: .

CDR3 DNA: TGTGCCAGCAGTTTAATGGGAGGGGTCTACTACGAGCAGTACTTC
CDR3 protein: CASSLMGGVYYEQYF
clone size: few
V gene: TRBV27
J gene: TRBJ2-7
D gene: TRBD2

CDR3 DNA: TGTGCCAGCAGCTTAGATTCTCAGGGGTTGGTCTTC
CDR3 protein: CASSLDSQGLVF
clone size: .
V gene: TRBV11-3
J gene: TRBJ2-1
D gene: .

CDR3 DNA: TGTGCCAGCAGCCAATTGGCCGGGACACTATATGGCTACACCTTC
CDR3 protein: CASSQLAGTLYGYTF
clone size: .
V gene: TRBV3-1/TRBV3-2
J gene: TRBJ1-2
D gene: .

CDR3 DNA: TGTGCCAGCAGCCAAGTGTTGCCCCTCCAAGGAGTGCGGGGGGGAAGAAATGAGCAGTTCTTC
CDR3 protein: CASSQVLPLQGVRGGRNEQFF
clone size: once
V gene: TRBV3-1/TRBV3-2
J gene: TRBJ2-1
D gene: TRBD2

CDR3 DNA: TGTGCCAGCAGTTCCGGACAGTTTAATGAAAAACTGTTTTTT
CDR3 protein: CASSSGQFNEKLFF
clone size: .
V gene: TRBV28
J gene: TRBJ1-4
D gene: .

CDR3 DNA: TGTGCCAGCAGCTTTGGTGGGACAGGGATTAATGAAAAACTGTTTTTT
CDR3 protein: CASSFGGTGINEKLFF
clone size: once
V gene: TRBV28
J gene: TRBJ1-4
D gene: TRBD1

CDR3 DNA: TGTGCCAGTACTCTAGGGGGCTCCTACAATGAGCAGTTCTTC
CDR3 protein: CASTLGGSYNEQFF
clone size: .
V gene: TRBV19
J gene: TRBJ2-1
D gene: .

CDR3 DNA: TGTGCCACCAGCGAAATCCGGGATAACTATGGCTACACCTTC
CDR3 protein: CATSEIRDNYGYTF
clone size: .
V gene: TRBV15
J gene: TRBJ1-2
D gene: .

CDR3 DNA: TGTGCCAGCAGCTTAACCAAAATGAACACTGAAGCTTTCTTT
CDR3 protein: CASSLTKMNTEAFF
clone size: .
V gene: TRBV7-3
J gene: TRBJ1-1
D gene: .

CDR3 DNA: TGTGCCAGCGGAACAGGGTTTTGGGCCGGGGAGCTGTTTTTT
CDR3 protein: CASGTGFWAGELFF
clone size: .
V gene: TRBV11-3
J gene: TRBJ2-2
D gene: .

CDR3 DNA: TGCAGCGTTGAAACGGGGGGAAAGACCAATCAGCCCCAGCATTTT
CDR3 protein: CSVETGGKTNQPQHF
clone size: .
V gene: TRBV29-1
J gene: TRBJ1-5
D gene: .

CDR3 DNA: TGTGCCAGCAGCAAAAGGGGCAGGGAAATTGACGGGGAGCTGTTTTTT
CDR3 protein: CASSKRGREIDGELFF
clone size: .
V gene: TRBV7-9
J gene: TRBJ2-2
D gene: .

CDR3 DNA: TGTGCCAGCAGTTTCGTCTACGAGCAGTACTTC
CDR3 protein: CASSFVYEQYF
clone size: .
V gene: TRBV28
J gene: TRBJ2-7
D gene: .